This T cell receptor (beta chain) was recovered during a study of OX40 agonist ivuxolimab in advanced cancers. Study-level background: Males comprised 82.7% of the group, whose mean age was approximately 60 years (range roughly 20 to 90). Study-wide findings and caveats: Some patients without response likewise showed low normalized clonal expansion. Fewer expanded clones were found on average in CD4+ than in CD8+ T cells.

Measured with immunoSEQ multiplex PCR; TCRdb has only the in-frame clones, and not every one. The sample carries about 95,000 clones, more than 85% recorded once. Remarks on this clone: Antigen specificity is unknown.

This CDR3 spans 14 amino acids. V was shortened by 2 bases and J by 5 bases, with 12 bases between the two germline ends. In germline, CDR1 is MDHEN, CDR2 SYDVKM. The starting material was CD4+ or CD8+ T cells sorted from blood, obtained in a trial of the OX40 agonist ivuxolimab. This chain uses TRBV28 with TRBJ2-5; D is uncertain. This clonotype was sampled from an adult with an advanced solid tumor such as melanoma, head and neck, liver or kidney cancer. The CDR3 spells CASSLAPVQETQYF. CDR3 coding DNA: TGTGCCAGCAGTTTAGCGCCGGTCCAGGAGACCCAGTACTTC.